This T cell receptor (beta chain) is drawn from a study of cytomegalovirus exposure and HLA in healthy donors. General study points: Apparent HLA restriction characterized most CMV-associated TCR beta chains in a later analysis. An ancestry cluster, one associated with Asian ancestry, reportedly showed fewer N-insertions than the 666-donor mean in a later analysis.

The PCR had 60 Vbeta and 13 Jbeta primers. Assay: immunoSEQ multiplex PCR; the TCRdb copy retains only in-frame clones and omits some. In the table there are 100,000 or so clones, about 73% of which are singletons. Comments on this clone: Its target is unknown.

This CDR3 has 15 amino acids. The germline gives CDR1 LNHNV, CDR2 YYDKDF (reference sequence). The germline V and J ends were trimmed by 1 base and 5 bases, with 14 bases remaining between them. The V call is TRBV15, the J call TRBJ1-1; maybe TRBD1 (5 bases). Material for sequencing was PBMCs. The receptor was derived from a woman in her 40s in good health and CMV-seropositive. The CDR3 DNA reads TGTGCCACCAGCAGAGGGCCAGGGTTAAGGACTGAAGCTTTCTTT. Residues: CATSRGPGLRTEAFF.